The 13 T cell receptor beta chains below come from one sample, sequenced in a study of cytomegalovirus exposure and HLA in healthy donors. The PCR was carried out with 60 Vbeta primers and 13 Jbeta primers. The method was immunoSEQ multiplex PCR; TCRdb's version includes in-frame clones alone and lacks a portion of them. This table has approximately 90,000 clones, about 80% appearing once. Sequences were obtained from PBMCs. These receptors all come from a man aged 40-55 years in good health and CMV-seronegative.

This chain uses TRBV5-8 with TRBJ2-5; D possibly uses TRBD1 or TRBD2 (6 bases each). Germline values: CDR1 SGHTS, CDR2 YDEGEE. V was pared by 4 bases and J by 1 base, with 14 bases between. The CDR3 consists of 15 residues. The CDR3 sequence: CASSVGGRVQETQYF. Here the CDR3 DNA reads TGTGCCAGCAGCGTGGGGGGCAGGGTCCAAGAGACCCAGTACTTC.

The rearrangement links TRBV7-6 to TRBJ2-7; 8 nucleotides agree with TRBD2. Germline V gene sequence: CDR1 SGHVS, CDR2 FNYEAQ. The junction had 12 bases not matched to a gene; V was cut back by 0 bases and J by 5 bases. CDR3 length: 17 amino acids. CDR3 amino acids: CASSLAGGGTRVHEQYF. The CDR3 DNA reads as TGTGCCAGCAGCTTAGCAGGCGGAGGGACTAGAGTACACGAGCAGTACTTC. Variable domain in full (rest from reference TRBV7-6 and TRBJ2-7): GAGVSQSPRYKVTKRGQDVALRCDPISGHVSLYWYRQALGQGPEFLTYFNYEAQQDKSGLPNDRFSAERPEGSISTLTIQRTEQRDSAMYRCASSLAGGGTRVHEQYFGPGTRLTVT.

The chain has TRBV28 and TRBJ1-1; D not certain. The CDR3 has 15 amino acids. V gave up 2 bases and J gave up 1 base, with 11 bases separating them. CDR1 is MDHEN, CDR2 SYDVKM, per germline. CDR3 amino acids: CASSLKTGRNTEAFF. The CDR3 coding sequence is TGTGCCAGCAGTTTAAAAACGGGAAGGAACACTGAAGCTTTCTTT.

The chain couples TRBV15 to TRBJ2-7; no reliable D call. Between the trimmed V and J ends, which lost 0 bases and 2 bases, there was a span of 8 bases. From germline, CDR1 is LNHNV and CDR2 YYDKDF (reference sequence). The CDR3 extends over 14 amino acids. CDR3 DNA sequence: TGTGCCACCAGCAGAGATGGGCAGACCTACGAGCAGTACTTC. Protein sequence: CATSRDGQTYEQYF.

The gene calls are TRBV2 and TRBJ1-1; D may be TRBD1 (5 bases). This CDR3 contains 15 residues. Looked up from germline, CDR1 is SNHLY and CDR2 is FYNNEI. Trimming removed 6 bases from V and 1 base from J, with 15 bases in between. The CDR3 reads CASRSGASGNTEAFF. The DNA for the CDR3 is TGTGCCAGCAGGAGCGGGGCCTCAGGGAACACTGAAGCTTTCTTT.

This clone was picked up one time. The chain joins TRBV6-6 to TRBJ1-1; D remains ambiguous. CDR1 is MNHNY and CDR2 is SVGAGI in the germline V gene (reference sequence). Trimming removed 5 bases at V and 4 bases at J, with 17 bases between. The CDR3 runs to 15 residues. The CDR3 DNA is TGTGCCAGCAGTCAAGAAGAGGTGCGAATCACTGAAGCTTTCTTT. It codes for CASSQEEVRITEAFF.

V and J are TRBV5-4 and TRBJ2-3; TRBD2 matches at 7 bases. The V segment lost 0 bases and the J segment 4 bases; nucleotides outside the gene matches: 8. The CDR3 extends over 16 amino acids. CDR1 is SGHNT and CDR2 is YYREEE in the germline V gene (reference sequence). CDR3 amino acids: CASSLAMRGSPDTQYF. CDR3 DNA: TGTGCCAGCAGCTTGGCGATGCGCGGGAGTCCAGATACGCAGTATTTT. Using reference TRBV5-4 and TRBJ2-3 for the parts outside the CDR3, the full variable domain is ETGVTQSPTHLIKTRGQQVTLRCSSQSGHNTVSWYQQALGQGPQFIFQYYREEENGRGNFPPRFSGLQFPNYSSELNVNALELDDSALYLCASSLAMRGSPDTQYFGPGTRLTVL.

The rearrangement uses TRBV28 and TRBJ2-7; 9 positions agree with TRBD2. J gave up 3 bases and V 5 bases, and 5 bases lay outside the gene matches. CDR1 MDHEN and CDR2 SYDVKM come from the germline V gene. This CDR3 contains 14 residues. CDR3 region: CASSPLAGLYEQYF. In DNA form, the CDR3 reads TGTGCCAGCAGTCCCCTAGCGGGACTCTACGAGCAGTACTTC.

The chain joins TRBV7-8 to TRBJ1-6; D is undetermined. Germline-derived CDR1 and CDR2 are SGHVS and FQNEAQ. The V and J ends lost 2 bases and 10 bases respectively, with 12 bases between them. The CDR3 sequence is 14 residues long. In nucleotides, the CDR3 is TGTGCCAGCAGCTTATTCCTTGAGAGATCACCCCTCCACTTT. Its protein product is CASSLFLERSPLHF.

CDR3 coding DNA: TGTGCCAGCAGCTCTCGACAGTTCCAAGAGACCCAGTACTTC. Translating gives CASSSRQFQETQYF. The V call is TRBV7-8, the J call TRBJ2-5, with a weak D call TRBD1 (5 bases). This CDR3 region has 14 residues. V lost 4 bases and J lost 1, with 10 bases in between. Germline CDR1 reads SGHVS; CDR2 reads FQNEAQ.

The chain combines TRBV6-9 with TRBJ2-7; 9 bases match TRBD2. This CDR3 has 14 residues. Germline assignment: CDR1 MNHGY and CDR2 SVAAGI. The trim removed 6 bases at V and 7 bases at J, leaving 10 bases unmatched. CDR3 amino acids: CASRGGGRAREQYF. The CDR3 DNA reads TGTGCCAGCAGAGGGGGCGGGAGGGCGCGGGAGCAGTACTTC.

The V and J genes are TRBV27 and TRBJ1-1; the match to TRBD1 covers 10 bases. Trimming took 5 bases from V and 0 from J; bases not matched to a gene: 15. Germline V CDR1 and CDR2: MNHEY, SMNVEV (reference sequence). CDR3 length: 19 amino acids. CDR3 in amino acids: CASSRQGASTRSMNTEAFF. The CDR3, as DNA: TGTGCCAGCAGTAGACAGGGGGCTTCAACTAGAAGCATGAACACTGAAGCTTTCTTT.

The J gene is TRBJ2-2, the V gene TRBV18, with a possible D match to TRBD2 (6 bases). CDR3 length: 16 residues. Germline lookup yields CDR1 KGHSH and CDR2 LQKENI. Deletions cut 4 bases from V and 0 bases from J, with 12 bases between. For the CDR3, the DNA is TGTGCCAGCTCACTTATAGCGGTAACGAACACCGGGGAGCTGTTTTTT. Translation gives CASSLIAVTNTGELFF.